This TCR beta chain was sequenced during a study of T cells expressing NK-cell markers. TCRdb re-called the 5' RACE reads and gives one entry per CDR3 protein, without DNA. The sample includes hundreds of thousands of distinct CDR3 sequences. The germline V gene encodes CDR1 SGHDN and CDR2 FVKESK. The CDR3 runs to 13 residues. This sequence was found in a man aged 18-75 years in good health. This sequence joins TRBV14 and TRBJ2-2. The sequenced sample was blood T cells: a sorted CD56 or NKG2C T cell subset, CD4+ or CD8+ T cells, or bulk PBMC T cells (not recorded which). The CDR3 reads CASSQVVQRELFF.